The 16 T cell receptor beta chains in this list originate from one sample, sequenced in a study of control samples from healthy donors and cancer patients. This table comes from immunoSEQ multiplex PCR, and its TCRdb copy is limited to in-frame clones, with some not included. The sample includes 70,000 to 80,000 clones, around four fifths of them seen just once. What was sequenced was blood. These receptors came from a man in his forties or fifties in good health.

The V gene is TRBV7-2, the J gene TRBJ1-3; possible D gene TRBD1, 5 bases. Trimming pared 2 bases from V and 0 bases from J, leaving 8 bases between. Germline CDR1 and CDR2: SGHTA and FQGNSA. The CDR3 runs to 15 residues. The CDR3 loop reads CASSLTGHSGNTIYF. In DNA, the CDR3 is TGTGCCAGCAGCTTAACTGGACACTCTGGAAACACCATATATTTT.

The chain employs TRBV9 and TRBJ2-1, with TRBD2 matching over 14 bases. Germline CDR1 is SGDLS and CDR2 is YYNGEE. The CDR3 totals 22 residues. V lost 3 bases to trimming and J lost 0 bases; unmatched junction nucleotides: 17. The CDR3 loop reads CASSGRLAGGPKGRSSYNEQFF. As DNA, the CDR3 is TGTGCCAGCAGCGGCCGACTAGCGGGAGGGCCTAAGGGTCGGAGCTCCTACAATGAGCAGTTCTTC.

The chain links TRBV21-1 to TRBJ2-3; the table's D call, TRBD2, was not checked against the DNA. TRBV21-1 is assigned pseudogene status. CDR3 length equals 19 residues. CDR3 sequence (DNA): TGTGCCAGCAGCAATGGGACTAGCGGGAGTAGTGGGAGCACAGATACGCAGTATTTT. It codes for CASSNGTSGSSGSTDTQYF.

This chain uses TRBV4-3 with TRBJ2-1; D ambiguous. The CDR3 extends over 15 amino acids. V lost 2 bases to trimming and J lost 0 bases, with 8 bases between them. Germline V gene sequence: CDR1 LGHNA, CDR2 YSLEER. The DNA for the CDR3 is TGCGCCAGCAGCCAAAAATTGGACTCCTACAATGAGCAGTTCTTC. Translating gives CASSQKLDSYNEQFF.

V usage is TRBV4-3 and J usage is TRBJ1-3, with TRBD1 as a possible D gene (5 bases). V lost 0 bases to trimming and J lost 2 bases, with 11 bases between them. Germline V gene lookup returns CDR1 LGHNA and CDR2 YSLEER. This CDR3 region has 16 residues. In DNA, the CDR3 is TGCGCCAGCAGCCAAGACGGGACTCAAACTGGAAACACCATATATTTT. Translating gives CASSQDGTQTGNTIYF.

V usage is TRBV27 and J usage is TRBJ2-3; 9 bases are shared with TRBD2. Germline V gene lookup returns CDR1 MNHEY and CDR2 SMNVEV (reference sequence). This CDR3 region has 16 residues. V was clipped by 0 bases and J by 5 bases; unmatched bases: 6. CDR3 nucleotides: TGTGCCAGCAGTTTATCCGGCGGGAGGGCTGGAGATACGCAGTATTTT. Translated: CASSLSGGRAGDTQYF.

This clone was recorded a few times. This chain connects TRBV10-1 to TRBJ2-7, with D perhaps TRBD2 (5 bases). V lost 8 bases to trimming and J lost 0 bases, with 14 bases between them. The CDR3 contains 14 residues. CDR1 is WNHNN, CDR2 SYGVQD, per germline (reference sequence). The CDR3 region is CASDGGRYSYEQYF. For the CDR3, the DNA is TGCGCCAGCGACGGCGGGCGTTACTCCTACGAGCAGTACTTC.

The V call is TRBV6-5, the J call TRBJ1-1, with TRBD1 matching 8 bases. Germline V gene data show CDR1 as MNHEY and CDR2 as SVGAGI. This CDR3 is 13 amino acids long. V was pared by 4 bases and J by 10 bases, with 8 bases of the junction left unmatched. The CDR3 DNA sequence: TGTGCCAGCAGTTCTCATGACAGGGGAGCAGCTTTCTTT. Encoded protein: CASSSHDRGAAFF.

The chain has TRBV3-1 (or the pseudogene TRBV3-2) and TRBJ1-2, with a tentative D call TRBD1 (5 bases). Germline CDR1 and CDR2: LGHDT and YNNKEL (reference sequence). The CDR3 is 13 residues long. V was clipped by 1 base and J by 4 bases, with 7 bases between them. The CDR3 sequence: CASSQAGGYGYTF. The DNA for the CDR3 is TGTGCCAGCAGCCAAGCGGGGGGCTATGGCTACACCTTC.

This clone has just a few counts. The CDR3 spells CASSQEGQISYNEQFF. In DNA form, the CDR3 reads TGCGCCAGCAGCCAAGAAGGCCAGATCTCCTACAATGAGCAGTTCTTC. J is TRBJ2-1 and V is TRBV4-1; D is unclear. The CDR3 contains 16 residues. Trimming left V 0 bases short and J 0 bases short, with 9 bases between. The V gene's germline CDR1 is MGHRA and CDR2 YSYEKL.

This clone turned up a few times. The rearrangement uses TRBV19 and TRBJ1-5; unclear D gene. Germline V gene lookup returns CDR1 LNHDA and CDR2 SQIVND (reference sequence). The CDR3 length is 15 residues. V was shortened by 3 bases and J by 1 base, with 10 bases between the two germline ends. CDR3 protein: CASSMGRWSNQPQHF. CDR3 sequence (DNA): TGTGCCAGTAGTATGGGCAGGTGGAGCAATCAGCCCCAGCATTTT. The full variable domain, its missing parts supplied by reference TRBV19 and TRBJ1-5, is DGGITQSPKYLFRKEGQNVTLSCEQNLNHDAMYWYRQDPGQGLRLIYYSQIVNDFQKGDIAEGYSVSREKKESFPLTVTSAQKNPTAFYLCASSMGRWSNQPQHFGDGTRLSIL.

For this clone: This sample also contains other DNA sequences that code for the same CDR3. The chain has TRBV5-1 and TRBJ2-2, with 11 bases lining up with TRBD2. Germline V gene data show CDR1 as SGHRS and CDR2 as YFSETQ. This CDR3 spans 16 amino acids. The V and J ends lost 4 bases and 3 bases, in that order; junction bases with no gene match: 5. CDR3 in DNA: TGCGCCAGCAGCCTTAGCGGGAGGGCCGACACCGGGGAGCTGTTTTTT. This sequence encodes CASSLSGRADTGELFF.

V usage is TRBV4-2 and J usage is TRBJ2-7, with 7 positions matching TRBD2. Germline CDR1 LGHNA, CDR2 YNFKEQ. With 0 bases clipped from V and 3 bases from J, the junction kept 11 bases outside the gene matches. There are 17 residues in the CDR3. CDR3 bases: TGTGCCAGCAGCCAAGAAGGCCCCTTTGCGGGAGACTACGAGCAGTACTTC. Amino acids: CASSQEGPFAGDYEQYF.

The chain links TRBV10-3 to TRBJ2-7; D is undetermined. V was trimmed by 2 bases and J by 3 bases, leaving 11 bases between them. The germline V gene has CDR1 ENHRY and CDR2 SYGVKD. CDR3 length: 14 residues. In DNA form, the CDR3 reads TGTGCCATCAGTGAGGCAGGTATGGGCTACGAGCAGTACTTC. This gives the protein CAISEAGMGYEQYF.

V usage is TRBV18 and J usage is TRBJ2-7; D might be TRBD1 (5 bases). The CDR3 sequence is 13 residues long. Trimming took 6 bases from V and 3 from J, leaving 12 bases between them. The germline gives CDR1 KGHSH, CDR2 LQKENI. Written as DNA, the CDR3 is TGTGCCAGCTCTCTTCAGGGTGACTACGAGCAGTACTTC. Translation: CASSLQGDYEQYF. The whole variable domain, filled in from reference TRBV18 and TRBJ2-7, reads NAGVMQNPRHLVRRRGQEARLRCSPMKGHSHVYWYRQLPEEGLKFMVYLQKENIIDESGMPKERFSAEFPKEGPSILRIQQVVRGDSAAYFCASSLQGDYEQYFGPGTRLTVT.

This clone has at least ten counts. The genes are TRBV28 and TRBJ1-1; TRBD1 matches at 7 bases. With V trimmed by 4 bases and J by 8 bases, 16 bases remained unmatched. From germline, CDR1 is MDHEN and CDR2 SYDVKM. This CDR3 has 16 residues. For the CDR3, the DNA is TGTGCCAGCAGTTCCTACCTGAGGGACAGCCTCTTAGAAGCTTTCTTT. Its protein is CASSSYLRDSLLEAFF.